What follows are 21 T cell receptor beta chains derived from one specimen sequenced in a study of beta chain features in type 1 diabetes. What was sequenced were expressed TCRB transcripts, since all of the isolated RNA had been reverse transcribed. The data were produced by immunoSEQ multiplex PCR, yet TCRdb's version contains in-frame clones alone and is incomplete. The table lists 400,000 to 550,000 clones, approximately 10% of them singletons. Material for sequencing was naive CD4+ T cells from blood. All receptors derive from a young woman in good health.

The CDR3 region is CASSAFTGTSDEQFF. CDR3 bases: TGTGCCAGCAGCGCCTTTACCGGGACTAGCGATGAGCAGTTCTTC. V usage is TRBV9 and J usage is TRBJ2-1, with TRBD2 identical over 10 bases. CDR1 is SGDLS and CDR2 is YYNGEE in the germline V gene. CDR3 size: 15 residues. J lost 8 bases, V lost 3 bases, and 8 bases had no gene match.

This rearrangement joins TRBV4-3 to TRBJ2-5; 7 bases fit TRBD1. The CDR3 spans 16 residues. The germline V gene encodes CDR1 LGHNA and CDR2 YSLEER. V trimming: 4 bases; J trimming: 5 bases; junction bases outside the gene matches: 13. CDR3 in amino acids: CASSLRGLGGLETQYF. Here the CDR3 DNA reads TGCGCCAGCAGCCTACGCGGTTTAGGGGGCTTGGAGACCCAGTACTTC.

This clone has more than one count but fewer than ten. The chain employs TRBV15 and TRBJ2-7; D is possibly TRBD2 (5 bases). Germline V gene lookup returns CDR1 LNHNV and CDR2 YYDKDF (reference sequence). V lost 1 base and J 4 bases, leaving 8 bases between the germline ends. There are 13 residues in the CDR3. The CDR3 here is CATSRASGYEQYV. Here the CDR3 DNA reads TGTGCCACCAGCAGAGCGTCGGGGTACGAGCAGTACGTC.

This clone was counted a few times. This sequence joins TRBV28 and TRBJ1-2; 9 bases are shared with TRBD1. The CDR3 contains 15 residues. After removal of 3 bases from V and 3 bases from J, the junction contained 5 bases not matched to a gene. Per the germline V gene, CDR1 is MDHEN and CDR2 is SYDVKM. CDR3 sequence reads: CASSFLWTGDYGYTF. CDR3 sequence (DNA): TGTGCCAGCAGTTTCCTCTGGACAGGGGACTATGGCTACACCTTC.

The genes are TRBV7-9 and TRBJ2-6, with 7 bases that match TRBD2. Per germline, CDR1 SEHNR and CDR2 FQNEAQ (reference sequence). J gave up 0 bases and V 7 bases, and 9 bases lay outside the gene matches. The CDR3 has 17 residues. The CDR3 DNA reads TGTGCCAGCACCGAGGGAGGGGAGACCTCTGGGGCCAACGTCCTGACTTTC. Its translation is CASTEGGETSGANVLTF.

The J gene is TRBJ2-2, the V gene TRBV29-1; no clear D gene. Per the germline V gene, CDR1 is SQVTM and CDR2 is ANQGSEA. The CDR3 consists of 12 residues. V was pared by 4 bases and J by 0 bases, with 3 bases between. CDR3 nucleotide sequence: TGCAGCGTTGTAACGAACACCGGGGAGCTGTTTTTT. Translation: CSVVTNTGELFF.

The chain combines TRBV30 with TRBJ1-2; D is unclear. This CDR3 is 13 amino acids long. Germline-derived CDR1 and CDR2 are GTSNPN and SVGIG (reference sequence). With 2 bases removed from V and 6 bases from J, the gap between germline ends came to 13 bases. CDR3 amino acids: CAWSLGGPDGYTF. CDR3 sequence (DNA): TGTGCCTGGAGTTTAGGAGGGCCTGATGGCTACACCTTC. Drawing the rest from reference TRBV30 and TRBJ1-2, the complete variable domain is SQTIHQWPATLVQPVGSPLSLECTVEGTSNPNLYWYRQAAGRGLQLLFYSVGIGQISSEVPQNLSASRPQDRQFILSSKKLLLSDSGFYLCAWSLGGPDGYTFGSGTRLTVV.

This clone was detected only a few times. CDR3 coding DNA: TGTGCCTGGGAGACCTTTGGCGGGAATGAGCAGTTCTTC. It translates to CAWETFGGNEQFF. The rearrangement uses TRBV30 and TRBJ2-1; weak D call: TRBD2 (5 bases). V was clipped by 5 bases and J by 7 bases, with 15 bases between them. Germline V CDR1 and CDR2: GTSNPN, SVGIG (reference sequence). The CDR3 covers 13 residues.

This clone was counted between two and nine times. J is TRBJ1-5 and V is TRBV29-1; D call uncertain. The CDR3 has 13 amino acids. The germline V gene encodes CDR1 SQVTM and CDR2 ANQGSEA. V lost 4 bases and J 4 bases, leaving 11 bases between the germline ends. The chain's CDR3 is CSVAEQLNQPQHF. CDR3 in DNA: TGCAGCGTTGCGGAACAGCTTAATCAGCCCCAGCATTTT.

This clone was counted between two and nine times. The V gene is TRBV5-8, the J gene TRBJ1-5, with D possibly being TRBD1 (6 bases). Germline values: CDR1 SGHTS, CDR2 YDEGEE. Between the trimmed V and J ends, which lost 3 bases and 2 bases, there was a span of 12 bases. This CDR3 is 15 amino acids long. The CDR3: CASSWGAGGNQPQHF. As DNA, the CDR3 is TGTGCCAGCAGCTGGGGGGCAGGAGGCAATCAGCCCCAGCATTTT.

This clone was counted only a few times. In DNA form, the CDR3 reads TGTGCCAGCAGTAAGACCGGGGAGCTGTTTTTT. The encoded protein is CASSKTGELFF. The chain links TRBV2 to TRBJ2-2; D uncertain. Trimming stripped 5 bases from V and 5 bases from J, with 3 bases between. This CDR3 contains 11 residues. CDR1 SNHLY and CDR2 FYNNEI come from the germline V gene.

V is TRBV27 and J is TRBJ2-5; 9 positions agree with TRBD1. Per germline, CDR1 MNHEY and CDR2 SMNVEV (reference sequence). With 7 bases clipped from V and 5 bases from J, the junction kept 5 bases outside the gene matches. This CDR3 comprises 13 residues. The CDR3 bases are TGTGCCAGCAAAGGGACAGGGAGGGAGACCCAGTACTTC. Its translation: CASKGTGRETQYF.

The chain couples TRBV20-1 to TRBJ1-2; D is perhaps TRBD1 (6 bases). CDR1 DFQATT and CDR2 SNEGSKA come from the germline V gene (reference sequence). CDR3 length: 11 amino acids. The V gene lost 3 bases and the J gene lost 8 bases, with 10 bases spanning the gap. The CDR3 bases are TGCAGTGCTAGGAACAGGGTCGGCTACACCTTC. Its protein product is CSARNRVGYTF.

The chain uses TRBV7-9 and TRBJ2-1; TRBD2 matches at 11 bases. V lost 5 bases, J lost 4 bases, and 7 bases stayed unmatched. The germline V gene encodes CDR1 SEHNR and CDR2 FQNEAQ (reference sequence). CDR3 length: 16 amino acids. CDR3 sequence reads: CASSAAGTSGYNEQFF. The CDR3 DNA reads TGTGCCAGCAGCGCGGCCGGGACTAGCGGATACAATGAGCAGTTCTTC.

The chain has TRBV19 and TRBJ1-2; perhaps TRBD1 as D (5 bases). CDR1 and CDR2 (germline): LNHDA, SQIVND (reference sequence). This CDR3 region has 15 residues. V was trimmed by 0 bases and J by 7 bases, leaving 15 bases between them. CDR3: CASSIEKGMRSGYTF. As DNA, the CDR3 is TGTGCCAGTAGTATAGAAAAGGGGATGAGATCTGGCTACACCTTC.

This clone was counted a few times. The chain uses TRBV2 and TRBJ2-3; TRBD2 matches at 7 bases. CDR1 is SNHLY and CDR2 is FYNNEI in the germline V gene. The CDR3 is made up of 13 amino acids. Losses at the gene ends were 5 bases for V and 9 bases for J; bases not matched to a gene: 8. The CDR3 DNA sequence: TGTGCCAGCAGTTCCCCGGGACTATCAACGCAGTATTTT. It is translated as CASSSPGLSTQYF.

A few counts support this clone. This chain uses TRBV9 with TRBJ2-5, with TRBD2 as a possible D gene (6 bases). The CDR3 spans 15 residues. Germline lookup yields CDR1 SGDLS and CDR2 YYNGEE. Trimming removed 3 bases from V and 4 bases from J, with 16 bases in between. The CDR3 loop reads CASSAKAGIRETQYF. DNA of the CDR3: TGTGCCAGCAGCGCCAAGGCGGGGATCAGAGAGACCCAGTACTTC.

The CDR3 nucleotides read TGTGCCAGCAGCGCGGGCCGGTGGGTAGTCTACAATGAGCAGTTCTTC. This gives the protein CASSAGRWVVYNEQFF. This rearrangement joins TRBV7-2 to TRBJ2-1; D possibly corresponds to TRBD2 (5 bases). V was trimmed by 5 bases and J by 3 bases, leaving 17 bases between them. In germline, CDR1 is SGHTA, CDR2 FQGNSA. The CDR3 sequence is 16 residues long.

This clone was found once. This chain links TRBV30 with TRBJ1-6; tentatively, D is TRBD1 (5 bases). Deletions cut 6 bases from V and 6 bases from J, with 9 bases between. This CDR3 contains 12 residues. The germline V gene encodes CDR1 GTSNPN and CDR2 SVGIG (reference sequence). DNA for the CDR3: TGTGCCTGCGACGGGACTAATTCACCCCTCCACTTT. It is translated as CACDGTNSPLHF.

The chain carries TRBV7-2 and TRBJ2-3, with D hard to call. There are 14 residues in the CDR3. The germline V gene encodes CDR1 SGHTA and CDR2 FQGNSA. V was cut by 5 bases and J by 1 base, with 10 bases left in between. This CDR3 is CASSLLWGTDTQYF. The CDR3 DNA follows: TGTGCCAGCAGCCTCCTCTGGGGCACAGATACGCAGTATTTT.

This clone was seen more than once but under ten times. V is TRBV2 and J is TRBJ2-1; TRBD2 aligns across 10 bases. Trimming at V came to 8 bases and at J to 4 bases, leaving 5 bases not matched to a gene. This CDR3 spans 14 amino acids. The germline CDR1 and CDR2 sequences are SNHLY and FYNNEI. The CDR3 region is CASPTSGKYNEQFF. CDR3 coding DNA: TGTGCCAGCCCAACTAGCGGGAAATACAATGAGCAGTTCTTC.